This TCR beta chain was sequenced in a study of blood T cell repertoires in COVID-19 (dated by TCRdb to about 2020). For context, the study as a whole: The collaborator samples originated in the United States, Italy and Spain and spanned the acute and convalescent phases of COVID-19. The prospective study material was composed of cDNA or gDNA derived from T cells, B-cell-depleted T cells, or PBMCs. The dataset comprised deeply sampled blood TCRbeta repertoires from subjects exposed to, actively infected with, or recovered from COVID-19. A freely available public database, intended as a resource for researchers studying the immune response to SARS-CoV-2, is where the repertoires were released. Samples were obtained from the ongoing ImmuneRACE study (first 160 participants) and from over 1,000 subjects provided by 6 global collaborators. A de-identified subject ID, COVID-19 status, age in years and sex were almost always included in the sample metadata. Where HLA class I and class II types were available, the types were taken from metadata supplied by the sample provider, not from assay-based typing. Overall study results and their limits: The amount of clinical and demographic metadata varied by source and participant and was provided uncurated.

TCRbeta CDR3 regions were amplified from genomic DNA using the immunoSEQ Assay, a bias-controlled multiplex PCR. Concerning the study's data processing: The number of nucleated cells in each sample was estimated from the amplification of reference gene primers within the assay. To quantify the absolute abundance of each unique TCRbeta CDR3 rearrangement, sequence reads were collapsed and filtered. Productive Simpson clonality was computed per sample as the square root of Simpson's diversity index over productive rearrangements. TCRdb limited this immuneACCESS table to in-frame rearrangements with V and J called. A share of clones is missing; checked studies link under half to unresolved V genes, and the rest is unexplained. The V and J calls and the clone size are those of that table, but D and trimming were determined from the DNA. The sample yields nearly 50,000 clones; about 85% were counted once. The ten largest clonotypes hold approximately 15% of the sample.

Trimming leaves V shorter by 5 bases and J shorter by 5 bases, with the junction holding 10 bases beyond the gene matches. The germline V gene provides CDR1 MDHEN and CDR2 SYDVKM. From the cysteine up to the phenylalanine, the CDR3 has a length of 15 residues. Here the CDR3 DNA is all that survives: 45 bases in frame from base 1. Notes on this clone: Its antigen is currently not known. Base qualities are not at hand, and no much larger clone is one base apart.

Each collaborating institution followed its own protocols to collect whole blood in K2EDTA tubes. Collaborator samples were shipped for TCRbeta analysis as frozen whole blood, isolated PBMCs, or DNA extracted from either sample type. The chain couples TRBV28 to TRBJ2-7, and TRBD1 aligns with 9 junction nucleotides. Sequences were obtained from peripheral blood. This receptor was taken from a human donor in a cohort sampled during active COVID-19. The CDR3 region: CASSPGGTGFDEQYF. The DNA is as follows: TGTGCCAGCAGTCCCGGCGGGACAGGGTTTGACGAGCAGTACTTC.